Below are 21 T cell receptor beta chains sequenced from a single sample in a study of shared clonotypes between healthy human individuals. This table comes from immunoSEQ multiplex PCR, and its TCRdb copy is limited to in-frame clones, with some not included. The table has some 2,000,000 clones, 90% to 95% seen once. Input material: naive CD4+ T cells sorted from blood. As for subset: CD45RA+ positively selected. The receptors derive from a man between 18 and 29 years old in good health.

Concerning this clone: The same CDR3 is also encoded by other DNA sequences in this sample. The gene calls are TRBV30 and TRBJ2-3; perhaps D is TRBD1 or TRBD2 (6 bases each). V shed 0 bases and J shed 2 bases, with 9 bases lying between them. There are 14 residues in the CDR3. Germline CDR1 and CDR2: GTSNPN and SVGIG (reference sequence). CDR3 sequence reads: CAWSVGGITDTQYF. The CDR3 nucleotides read TGTGCCTGGAGTGTAGGGGGGATCACAGATACGCAGTATTTT. Variable domain in full (rest from reference TRBV30 and TRBJ2-3): SQTIHQWPATLVQPVGSPLSLECTVEGTSNPNLYWYRQAAGRGLQLLFYSVGIGQISSEVPQNLSASRPQDRQFILSSKKLLLSDSGFYLCAWSVGGITDTQYFGPGTRLTVL.

Concerning this clone: The sample has other DNA sequences that encode this CDR3 too. The chain joins TRBV30 to TRBJ1-5; D gene unclear. The V gene's germline CDR1 is GTSNPN and CDR2 SVGIG (reference sequence). This CDR3 spans 13 amino acids. V was shortened by 0 bases and J by 1 base, with 4 bases between the two germline ends. The CDR3 region has the DNA TGTGCCTGGAGTGTACGAAGCAATCAGCCCCAGCATTTT. Its protein is CAWSVRSNQPQHF.

CDR3 amino acids: CASSQTKTAGIHEQFF. The CDR3 nucleotides read TGTGCCAGCAGCCAGACTAAGACAGCGGGTATCCATGAGCAGTTCTTC. This sequence joins TRBV14 and TRBJ2-1; the D gene is possibly TRBD2 (6 bases). CDR1 SGHDN and CDR2 FVKESK come from the germline V gene. CDR3 length equals 16 residues. The ends were cut back, 3 bases at V and 8 bases at J, with 20 bases in the middle. The variable domain in full, completed from reference TRBV14 and TRBJ2-1, reads EAGVTQFPSHSVIEKGQTVTLRCDPISGHDNLYWYRRVMGKEIKFLLHFVKESKQDESGMPNNRFLAERTGGTYSTLKVQPAELEDSGVYFCASSQTKTAGIHEQFFGPGTRLTVL.

The chain couples TRBV5-7 to TRBJ2-7, with D possibly being TRBD1 or TRBD2 (5 bases each). TRBV5-7 falls under the ORF class, with uncertain function. V lost 2 bases to trimming and J lost 7 bases, with 16 bases between them. The CDR3 sequence is 14 residues long. The CDR3 bases are TGTGCCAGCAGCTTTAGAGGGGTCTCGGGGGAGCAGTACTTC. This gives the protein CASSFRGVSGEQYF.

In this sample, this clone turned up many times. The chain is built from TRBV28 and TRBJ1-6, with unresolved D. V lost 6 bases and J lost 5, with 14 bases in between. This CDR3 spans 15 amino acids. CDR1 is MDHEN and CDR2 is SYDVKM in the germline V gene. The CDR3 loop is CASRPSKVDNSPLHF. Here the CDR3 DNA reads TGTGCCAGCAGACCTTCCAAGGTCGATAATTCACCCCTCCACTTT.

This CDR3 reads CASSVDPVTYNEQFF. In nucleotides, the CDR3 is TGTGCCAGCAGCGTAGATCCCGTAACCTACAATGAGCAGTTCTTC. The chain is built from TRBV9 and TRBJ2-1; D call uncertain. The V gene's germline CDR1 is SGDLS and CDR2 YYNGEE. There are 15 residues in the CDR3. Trimming shortened V by 0 bases and J by 2 bases, and 9 bases separated the two germline ends.

The chain combines TRBV10-2 with TRBJ2-7; D perhaps matches TRBD1 (6 bases). V lost 4 bases, J lost 0 bases, and 10 bases lay in between. There are 14 residues in the CDR3. Germline V gene data show CDR1 as WSHSY and CDR2 as SAAADI. The DNA of the CDR3 is TGCGCCAGCAGTGTACAGGGTAGCTCCTACGAGCAGTACTTC. Translated: CASSVQGSSYEQYF.

The rearrangement uses TRBV5-1 and TRBJ1-5; a possible D gene is TRBD1 (6 bases). Germline V gene lookup returns CDR1 SGHRS and CDR2 YFSETQ. The CDR3 consists of 15 residues. Trimming took 5 bases from V and 2 from J, leaving 14 bases between them. CDR3 sequence reads: CASRRGADGNQPQHF. CDR3 bases: TGCGCCAGCAGGAGGGGGGCGGATGGCAATCAGCCCCAGCATTTT.

This rearrangement joins TRBV6-5 to TRBJ2-7; TRBD2 is a possible D gene (5 bases). This CDR3 region has 14 residues. The germline CDR1 and CDR2 sequences are MNHEY and SVGAGI. With 2 bases removed from V and 0 bases from J, the gap between germline ends came to 8 bases. CDR3 region: CASSYMGSSYEQYF. CDR3 sequence (DNA): TGTGCCAGCAGTTACATGGGGAGCTCCTACGAGCAGTACTTC.

V gene TRBV6-5 combines with J gene TRBJ2-3; no firm D call. The CDR3 spans 13 residues. The V end lost 6 bases, the J end lost 7 bases, and 14 bases lay between the germline ends. Germline CDR1 and CDR2: MNHEY and SVGAGI. For the CDR3, the DNA is TGTGCCAGCAGCTTATATGAAGCCCATACGCAGTATTTT. Protein product: CASSLYEAHTQYF.

This chain links TRBV5-1 with TRBJ1-1; tentative D call: TRBD1 (6 bases). The CDR3 contains 15 residues. Germline V lookup: CDR1 SGHRS, CDR2 YFSETQ. Between the trimmed V and J ends, which lost 3 bases and 0 bases, there was a span of 12 bases. CDR3 in DNA: TGCGCCAGCAGCTGGGGGACAAATCTGAACACTGAAGCTTTCTTT. Translation: CASSWGTNLNTEAFF.

This chain connects TRBV20-1 to TRBJ2-1; D unclear. The CDR3 runs 11 residues. The germline V gene has CDR1 DFQATT and CDR2 SNEGSKA (reference sequence). Trimming pared 8 bases from V and 7 bases from J, leaving 12 bases between. The CDR3 bases are TGCAGTTCCGACCAAAAAAATGAGCAGTTCTTC. Translated, it gives CSSDQKNEQFF.

CDR3 region: CASSHGTGGANEQFF. CDR3 coding DNA: TGCGCCAGCAGCCACGGGACAGGTGGGGCCAATGAGCAGTTCTTC. The chain recombines TRBV4-1 with TRBJ2-1; 8 nucleotides line up with TRBD1. Germline lookup yields CDR1 MGHRA and CDR2 YSYEKL. CDR3 size: 15 residues. J gave up 6 bases and V 3 bases, and 7 bases lay outside the gene matches.

The rearrangement uses TRBV7-9 and TRBJ1-4; D is perhaps TRBD1 (5 bases). In germline, CDR1 is SEHNR, CDR2 FQNEAQ (reference sequence). With 5 bases removed from V and 5 bases from J, the gap between germline ends came to 15 bases. The CDR3 is 15 amino acids. This CDR3 is CASSPLSGVNEKLFF. CDR3 coding DNA: TGTGCCAGCAGCCCGCTGTCGGGGGTCAATGAAAAACTGTTTTTT. Looking up the rest from reference TRBV7-9 and TRBJ1-4 gives the full variable domain: DTGVSQNPRHKITKRGQNVTFRCDPISEHNRLYWYRQTLGQGPEFLTYFQNEAQLEKSRLLSDRFSAERPKGSFSTLEIQRTEQGDSAMYLCASSPLSGVNEKLFFGSGTQLSVL.

V gene TRBV2 combines with J gene TRBJ2-5, with 9 bases that match TRBD2. The CDR3 runs 15 residues. Germline CDR1 SNHLY, CDR2 FYNNEI. V was clipped by 7 bases and J by 0 bases; unmatched bases: 6. The CDR3 region has the DNA TGTGCCAGCACCCCTAGCGGGACCTACCAAGAGACCCAGTACTTC. Translating gives CASTPSGTYQETQYF.

The CDR3 spells CASTLTPGTGVNGYTF. CDR3 nucleotide sequence: TGTGCCAGCACTCTGACCCCCGGGACAGGGGTGAATGGCTACACCTTC. The chain uses TRBV27 and TRBJ1-2; 10 bases agree with TRBD1. Trimming cost V 7 bases and J 6 bases; bases outside gene matches: 14. The CDR3 runs to 16 residues. Germline V CDR1 and CDR2: MNHEY, SMNVEV (reference sequence).

The chain couples TRBV5-1 to TRBJ2-4, with D possibly being TRBD2 (7 bases). Germline V gives CDR1 SGHRS, CDR2 YFSETQ. The CDR3 is 14 residues long. V shed 6 bases and J shed 8 bases, with 18 bases lying between them. CDR3: CASTPGGGADIQYF. For the CDR3, the DNA is TGCGCCAGCACCCCTGGGGGGGGCGCAGACATTCAGTACTTC.

This chain connects TRBV5-4 to TRBJ2-3; D remains ambiguous. Germline CDR1 is SGHNT and CDR2 is YYREEE (reference sequence). This CDR3 has 14 amino acids. V shed 1 base and J shed 4 bases, with 10 bases lying between them. The DNA for the CDR3 is TGTGCCAGCAGCTTGAGTAGGGCAGCAGATACGCAGTATTTT. Encoded protein: CASSLSRAADTQYF.

The chain uses TRBV5-1 and TRBJ2-5; tentative D call: TRBD2 (6 bases). The germline CDR1 and CDR2 sequences are SGHRS and YFSETQ. The CDR3 is made up of 14 amino acids. Trimming took off 2 bases at V and 1 base at J, with 9 bases between the two ends. CDR3 coding DNA: TGCGCCAGCAGCTTTCGGGGGAGCCAAGAGACCCAGTACTTC. Its translation: CASSFRGSQETQYF.

The chain combines TRBV20-1 with TRBJ2-7; D ambiguous. V was clipped by 3 bases and J by 6 bases, with 9 bases between them. Looked up from germline, CDR1 is DFQATT and CDR2 is SNEGSKA (reference sequence). The CDR3 runs to 11 residues. The CDR3 coding sequence is TGCAGTGCTAGGTCACCCCCCGAGCAGTACTTC. Translation gives CSARSPPEQYF.

CDR3 sequence (DNA): TGTGCCAGCAGCCAAGACGGGGGGAGGCCTAATTCACCCCTCCACTTT. Translation gives CASSQDGGRPNSPLHF. The rearrangement uses TRBV14 and TRBJ1-6, with D possibly being TRBD1 (5 bases). There are 16 residues in the CDR3. CDR1 is SGHDN and CDR2 is FVKESK in the germline V gene. V lost 0 bases and J lost 6, with 12 bases in between.